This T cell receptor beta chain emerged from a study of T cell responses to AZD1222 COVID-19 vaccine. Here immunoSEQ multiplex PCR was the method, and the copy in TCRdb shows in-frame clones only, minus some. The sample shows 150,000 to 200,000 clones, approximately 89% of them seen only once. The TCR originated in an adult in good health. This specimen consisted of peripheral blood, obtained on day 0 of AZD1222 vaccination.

The CDR3 here is CASSQQVGGPTGELFF. CDR3 in DNA: TGTGCCAGCAGCCAACAGGTTGGAGGACCAACCGGGGAGCTGTTTTTT. V gene TRBV3-1 (or the pseudogene TRBV3-2) combines with J gene TRBJ2-2; a possible D gene is TRBD2 (5 bases). This CDR3 is built from 16 residues. Germline values: CDR1 LGHDT, CDR2 YNNKEL (reference sequence). The V and J ends lost 2 bases and 5 bases respectively, with 15 bases between them.